Below, 31 T cell receptor beta chains from the same sample are listed, as sequenced in a study of regulatory T cells in long-lasting Graves disease. Regarding time point: persistent/refractory GD, antithyroid drugs over 5 years with positive TRAb. Researchers made the TCR library from RNA that was extracted from PBMCs. Building the TCR beta libraries relied on iRepertoire HTBI primers, and CDR3 regions underwent Arm-PCR. MiXCR was run by TCRdb on the multiplex PCR reads, yielding one entry per CDR3 protein. The sample consists of hundreds of thousands of distinct CDR3 sequences, under 25% of them appearing once. This specimen consisted of peripheral blood mononuclear cells (PBMCs), obtained when the disease was refractory, from a patient treated with antithyroid drugs. These receptors were obtained from a female donor with Graves disease.

This clonotype came up a few times. This chain uses TRBV4-1 with TRBJ2-7; TRBD1 matches at 9 bases. The CDR3 is 14 residues long. V was pared by 4 bases and J by 5 bases, with 6 bases of the junction left unmatched. CDR1 is MGHRA and CDR2 is YSYEKL in the germline V gene. CDR3 amino acids: CASSPGQGYNEQYF. The CDR3 DNA reads as TGCGCCAGCAGCCCGGGACAGGGTTACAACGAGCAGTACTTC.

This chain uses TRBV3-1 with TRBJ2-1; 10 bases line up with TRBD2. The CDR3 is 16 residues long. J was trimmed by 1 base and V by 1 base; bases with no gene match: 1. Per germline, CDR1 LGHDT and CDR2 YNNKEL (reference sequence). CDR3 in DNA: TGTGCCAGCAGCCAAGCTAGCGGGGGTTCCTACAATGAGCAGTTCTTC. This codes for CASSQASGGSYNEQFF.

This clonotype appeared many times. The rearrangement uses TRBV27 and TRBJ2-7; D gene ambiguous. The CDR3 runs to 15 residues. The V and J ends lost 6 bases and 5 bases respectively, with 20 bases between them. The germline V gene has CDR1 MNHEY and CDR2 SMNVEV (reference sequence). For the CDR3, the DNA is TGTGCCAGCAGCCCTTTCGTTCCCTTCGGCAACGAGCAGTACTTC. This gives the protein CASSPFVPFGNEQYF.

CDR3 DNA sequence: TGTGCCAGCACCGAATACTGGGACACCTTCTACTTC. Translated: CASTEYWDTFYF. The chain joins TRBV6-1 to TRBJ2-7; D may be TRBD1 (6 bases). Trimming cost V 7 bases and J 13 bases, with 20 bases left between them. Per the germline V gene, CDR1 is MNHNS and CDR2 is SASEGT. This CDR3 has 12 amino acids.

This clonotype was observed many times. The chain joins TRBV7-8 to TRBJ2-5; D gene unclear. Germline CDR1 and CDR2: SGHVS and FQNEAQ. Trimming shortened V by 1 base and J by 5 bases, and 8 bases separated the two germline ends. The CDR3 sequence is 13 residues long. CDR3 coding DNA: TGTGCCAGCAGCTTAGGGCTTTTGGAGACCCAGTACTTC. This codes for CASSLGLLETQYF.

The V and J genes are TRBV5-1 and TRBJ1-4; D is ambiguous. This CDR3 has 13 residues. Germline CDR1 SGHRS, CDR2 YFSETQ. Trimming removed 6 bases at V and 5 bases at J, with 11 bases between. The CDR3: CASTDTLNEKLFF. The CDR3 region has the DNA TGCGCCAGCACAGACACGTTAAATGAAAAACTGTTTTTT. The whole variable domain, remainder taken from reference TRBV5-1 and TRBJ1-4, is KAGVTQTPRYLIKTRGQQVTLSCSPISGHRSVSWYQQTPGQGLQFLFEYFSETQRNKGNFPGRFSGRQFSNSRSEMNVSTLELGDSALYLCASTDTLNEKLFFGSGTQLSVL.

The sample holds many counts of this clonotype. Here the CDR3 reads CASSSTGAFF. The CDR3, as DNA: TGTGCCAGCAGTTCGACAGGGGCCTTCTTT. V and J are TRBV28 and TRBJ1-1, with 8 bases lining up with TRBD1. The CDR3 spans 10 residues. Trimming at V came to 4 bases and at J to 14 bases, leaving 3 bases not matched to a gene. CDR1 and CDR2 from the germline V gene are MDHEN and SYDVKM.

This clonotype came up a few times. The V gene is TRBV7-2, the J gene TRBJ1-2; a weak D match, TRBD1 (5 bases). CDR1 is SGHTA and CDR2 is FQGNSA in the germline V gene. Trimming removed 0 bases from V and 8 bases from J, with 16 bases in between. The CDR3 runs 15 residues. CDR3 protein: CASSLAAGGTEGYTF. The DNA for the CDR3 is TGTGCCAGCAGCTTAGCAGCCGGGGGGACGGAAGGCTACACCTTC.

The J gene is TRBJ1-3, the V gene TRBV12-5, with D uncertain. Trimming left V 6 bases short and J 0 bases short, with 6 bases between. This CDR3 spans 13 amino acids. From germline, CDR1 is LGHNT and CDR2 FRNRAP. The CDR3 DNA reads as TGTGCTAGTGGCCGGAGCTCTGGAAACACCATATATTTT. The encoded protein is CASGRSSGNTIYF. Drawing the rest from reference TRBV12-5 and TRBJ1-3, the complete variable domain is DARVTQTPRHKVTEMGQEVTMRCQPILGHNTVFWYRQTMMQGLELLAYFRNRAPLDDSGMPKDRFSAEMPDATLATLKIQPSEPRDSAVYFCASGRSSGNTIYFGEGSWLTVV.

This clonotype was counted ten times or more. J is TRBJ1-2 and V is TRBV7-9; 12 bases are shared with TRBD1. This CDR3 spans 18 amino acids. J gave up 4 bases and V 3 bases, and 12 bases lay outside the gene matches. Germline values: CDR1 SEHNR, CDR2 FQNEAQ (reference sequence). CDR3 coding DNA: TGTGCCAGCAGCTTCAGTAACCCGGGACAGGGGGCTGGCTATGGCTACACCTTC. Translated, it gives CASSFSNPGQGAGYGYTF.

This clonotype appeared many times. The J gene is TRBJ1-1, the V gene TRBV20-1; D gene unclear. The ends were cut back, 5 bases at V and 5 bases at J, with 15 bases in the middle. This CDR3 is built from 13 residues. CDR1 is DFQATT and CDR2 is SNEGSKA in the germline V gene (reference sequence). The CDR3 DNA follows: TGCAGTGCTTATAGGGCTCGGAGAACTGAAGCTTTCTTT. Translated: CSAYRARRTEAFF.

The rearrangement uses TRBV5-1 and TRBJ1-6; D gene uncertain. This CDR3 is 13 amino acids long. Trimming cost V 5 bases and J 0 bases, with 3 bases left between them. Germline V gene lookup returns CDR1 SGHRS and CDR2 YFSETQ. CDR3 loop: CASRISYNSPLHF. DNA for the CDR3: TGCGCCAGCAGGATCTCCTATAATTCACCCCTCCACTTT.

This clonotype has only a few counts. Mismatch with germline at one junction end may stem from a read error. The rearrangement links TRBV28 to TRBJ2-2; 15 nucleotides match TRBD2. Germline loops: CDR1 MDHEN, CDR2 SYDVKM. The CDR3 length is 17 residues. Here the CDR3 reads CACSSGLAGGNTGELFF. The CDR3 DNA reads as TGTGCCTGCAGTTCGGGACTAGCGGGAGGGAACACCGGGGAGCTGTTTTTT.

This clonotype was counted only a few times. The gene calls are TRBV11-2 and TRBJ2-2; 10 bases fit TRBD2. The V segment lost 6 bases and the J segment 11 bases; nucleotides outside the gene matches: 12. CDR3 length: 15 amino acids. Germline V gene data show CDR1 as SGHAT and CDR2 as FQNNGV. DNA of the CDR3: TGTGCCAGCAGAGTCAGTACGGGACTAGCGAGCGAGCTGTTTTTT. It codes for CASRVSTGLASELFF.

This sequence joins TRBV13 and TRBJ2-1; 9 bases match TRBD1. Germline trimming cut 0 bases from V and 9 bases from J; bases unmatched to any gene: 12. The CDR3 has 17 residues. CDR1 PRHDT and CDR2 FYEKMQ come from the germline V gene (reference sequence). The CDR3 DNA reads TGTGCCAGCAGCTTAGGGGGCTTTCGGGACAGGGCATTTGAGCAGTTCTTC. As protein: CASSLGGFRDRAFEQFF.

The CDR3: CASSIEDSRHYEQYF. CDR3 bases: TGTGCCAGTAGTATCGAGGACAGCCGTCACTACGAGCAGTACTTC. J is TRBJ2-7 and V is TRBV19; D possibly corresponds to TRBD1 (6 bases). The CDR3 runs 15 residues. Trimming stripped 3 bases from V and 3 bases from J, with 15 bases between. Germline-derived CDR1 and CDR2 are LNHDA and SQIVND (reference sequence). Full variable domain (remainder filled in from reference TRBV19 and TRBJ2-7): DGGITQSPKYLFRKEGQNVTLSCEQNLNHDAMYWYRQDPGQGLRLIYYSQIVNDFQKGDIAEGYSVSREKKESFPLTVTSAQKNPTAFYLCASSIEDSRHYEQYFGPGTRLTVT.

With regard to this clonotype: This may stem from a read error, because a much larger clone lies one nucleotide away. The chain recombines TRBV6-2 or TRBV6-3 with TRBJ2-2; the match to TRBD2 covers 7 bases. The germline gives CDR1 MNHEY, CDR2 SVGEGT. V trimming: 6 bases; J trimming: 6 bases; junction bases outside the gene matches: 13. The CDR3 has 16 amino acids. In DNA form, the CDR3 reads TGTGCCAGCAGGAGGGCTGGCGGGAGCTTCCCCGGGGAGCTGTTTTTT. This sequence encodes CASRRAGGSFPGELFF.

At least ten counts were recorded for this clonotype. This chain links TRBV3-1 with TRBJ1-5, with 8 bases aligning to TRBD1. Germline V gives CDR1 LGHDT, CDR2 YNNKEL (reference sequence). This CDR3 has 15 amino acids. Trimming cost V 1 base and J 7 bases; bases outside gene matches: 6. This chain's CDR3 is CASSQGTGRFQPQHF. CDR3 sequence (DNA): TGTGCCAGCAGCCAAGGGACAGGGAGGTTCCAGCCCCAGCATTTT.

This chain connects TRBV2 to TRBJ2-2, with D perhaps matching TRBD1 or TRBD2 (6 bases each). Trimming removed 7 bases from V and 1 base from J, with 13 bases in between. The CDR3 is 15 residues long. Germline lookup yields CDR1 SNHLY and CDR2 FYNNEI. DNA of the CDR3: TGTGCCAGCACCCTGGGGGGACAGAACACCGGGGAGCTGTTTTTT. Translated: CASTLGGQNTGELFF.

On this clonotype: A much larger clone is a single base away; this may be a read error. This chain joins TRBV6-1 and TRBJ2-7; the D gene is possibly TRBD2 (5 bases). From germline, CDR1 is MNHNS and CDR2 SASEGT. The CDR3 is made up of 11 amino acids. Here the CDR3 reads CAGSEAVQQYF. The CDR3 DNA reads as TGTGCCGGCAGTGAAGCGGTTCAGCAGTACTTC.

The sample holds many counts of this clonotype. The chain joins TRBV6-1 to TRBJ1-5; TRBD1 is a possible D gene (6 bases). The germline V and J ends were trimmed by 7 bases and 3 bases, with 13 bases remaining between them. The CDR3 totals 14 residues. Germline lookup yields CDR1 MNHNS and CDR2 SASEGT. The CDR3 sequence is CASKKAGVNQPQHF. For the CDR3, the DNA is TGTGCCAGCAAGAAGGCAGGGGTCAATCAGCCCCAGCATTTT.

This clonotype was found many times. The J gene is TRBJ2-7, the V gene TRBV11-2; 7 bases line up with TRBD1. The CDR3 is 15 residues long. The germline gives CDR1 SGHAT, CDR2 FQNNGV. Trimming cost V 2 bases and J 1 base; bases outside gene matches: 5. DNA of the CDR3: TGTGCCAGCAGCTTAAGTAGGGACAGTTCCTACGAGCAGTACTTC. Translation gives CASSLSRDSSYEQYF.

In its sample, this clonotype was seen many times. This chain links TRBV20-1 with TRBJ1-4, with TRBD1 identical over 7 bases. With V trimmed by 6 bases and J by 12 bases, 7 bases remained unmatched. Germline V gene lookup returns CDR1 DFQATT and CDR2 SNEGSKA (reference sequence). This CDR3 has 11 residues. This CDR3 is CSAVDRAELFF. As DNA, the CDR3 is TGCAGTGCGGTAGACAGGGCGGAACTGTTTTTT.

This clonotype was detected only a few times. The rearrangement uses TRBV27 and TRBJ2-7; D gene ambiguous. V lost 4 bases and J lost 6, with 7 bases in between. The CDR3 totals 11 residues. Germline loops: CDR1 MNHEY, CDR2 SMNVEV (reference sequence). The CDR3 DNA is TGTGCCAGCAGTTCCTTCTCCGAGCAGTACTTC. It is translated as CASSSFSEQYF.

This clonotype showed up many times. This chain uses TRBV6-5 with TRBJ2-7; 7 nucleotides agree with TRBD2. The germline V gene has CDR1 MNHEY and CDR2 SVGAGI. V dropped 2 bases and J dropped 4; count of bases not matched to a gene: 5. CDR3 length: 14 amino acids. CDR3 sequence: CASSYAGEGYEQYF. The CDR3 nucleotides read TGTGCCAGCAGTTACGCGGGAGAGGGGTACGAGCAGTACTTC.

This clonotype has more than one count but fewer than ten. V and J are TRBV10-3 and TRBJ2-7, with 10 bases fitting TRBD1. Germline V gene sequence: CDR1 ENHRY, CDR2 SYGVKD. The CDR3 has 14 residues. V gave up 1 base and J gave up 4 bases; unmatched junction bases: 1. CDR3 sequence: CAISEWDRGYEQYF. The CDR3 coding sequence is TGTGCCATCAGTGAGTGGGACAGGGGATACGAGCAGTACTTC.

This clonotype was detected only a few times. The rearrangement links TRBV30 to TRBJ1-1; TRBD1 matches at 8 bases. The CDR3 covers 13 residues. CDR1 GTSNPN and CDR2 SVGIG come from the germline V gene (reference sequence). V was clipped by 5 bases and J by 4 bases; unmatched bases: 6. CDR3 bases: TGTGCCTGGGATCAGGGGGCCGGCACTGAAGCTTTCTTT. Translation: CAWDQGAGTEAFF.

The chain uses TRBV9 and TRBJ2-3; possibly TRBD2 for D (7 bases). V was pared by 0 bases and J by 2 bases, with 13 bases between. The CDR3 length is 16 residues. Germline V gene sequence: CDR1 SGDLS, CDR2 YYNGEE. The CDR3 coding sequence is TGTGCCAGCAGCGTAGCCGGCGGGGGCAACACAGATACGCAGTATTTT. Its protein product is CASSVAGGGNTDTQYF. Filled out from reference TRBV9 and TRBJ2-3, the complete variable domain reads DSGVTQTPKHLITATGQRVTLRCSPRSGDLSVYWYQQSLDQGLQFLIQYYNGEERAKGNILERFSAQQFPDLHSELNLSSLELGDSALYFCASSVAGGGNTDTQYFGPGTRLTVL.

This clonotype appeared many times. The gene calls are TRBV28 and TRBJ2-5; TRBD1 matches 8 bases. J lost 3 bases, V lost 5 bases, and 5 bases had no gene match. Per germline, CDR1 MDHEN and CDR2 SYDVKM. The CDR3 covers 14 residues. The CDR3 region has the DNA TGTGCCAGCAGTACCTTGACAGGGGAAGAGACCCAGTACTTC. The encoded protein is CASSTLTGEETQYF.

The chain has TRBV27 and TRBJ2-2; the D is unclear. V was shortened by 3 bases and J by 6 bases, with 8 bases between the two germline ends. CDR3 length: 13 amino acids. The germline CDR1 and CDR2 sequences are MNHEY and SMNVEV (reference sequence). The CDR3 coding sequence is TGTGCCAGCAGTTTCTTTATTTCCGGGGAGCTGTTTTTT. It codes for CASSFFISGELFF.

This clonotype was counted many times. The rearrangement links TRBV7-2 to TRBJ2-5, with TRBD2 as a possible D gene (5 bases). This CDR3 comprises 15 residues. CDR1 SGHTA and CDR2 FQGNSA come from the germline V gene. Trimming removed 5 bases at V and 2 bases at J, with 15 bases between. Here the CDR3 reads CASSIAPSTQETQYF. CDR3 in DNA: TGTGCCAGCAGCATCGCCCCTAGCACTCAAGAGACCCAGTACTTC.